This T cell receptor (beta chain) was observed in a study of T cells in Graves' hyperthyroidism and ophthalmopathy. Germline V CDR1 and CDR2: LNHDA, SQIVND (reference sequence). The CDR3 runs to 13 residues. Deletions cut 9 bases from V and 1 base from J, with 12 bases between. The CDR3 regions of TCR beta were amplified from RNA transcripts. The study used the HTBI primer set for a first-round RT-PCR of the TCR CDR3. TCRdb independently ran MiXCR on the multiplex PCR reads; one entry per CDR3 protein. The profile shows around 500,000 distinct CDR3 sequences, approximately 16% of them singletons. V gene TRBV19 combines with J gene TRBJ1-1, with D maybe TRBD1 (5 bases). The sample comprised blood. This TCR was sampled from a young woman with Graves' ophthalmopathy. This chain's CDR3 is CARGDGWNTEAFF. The DNA of the CDR3 is TGTGCCAGGGGGGACGGATGGAACACTGAAGCTTTCTTT.